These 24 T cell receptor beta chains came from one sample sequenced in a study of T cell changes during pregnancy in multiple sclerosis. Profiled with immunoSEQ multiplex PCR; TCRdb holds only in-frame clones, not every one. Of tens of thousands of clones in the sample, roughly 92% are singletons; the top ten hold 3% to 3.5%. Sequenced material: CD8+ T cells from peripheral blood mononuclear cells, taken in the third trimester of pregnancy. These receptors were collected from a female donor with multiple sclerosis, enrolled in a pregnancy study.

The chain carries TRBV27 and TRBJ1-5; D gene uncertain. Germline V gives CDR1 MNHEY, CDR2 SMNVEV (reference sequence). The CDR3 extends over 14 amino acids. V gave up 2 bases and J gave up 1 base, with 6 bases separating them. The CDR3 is CASSLVRSNQPQHF. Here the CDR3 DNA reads TGTGCCAGCAGTTTAGTCAGGAGCAATCAGCCCCAGCATTTT.

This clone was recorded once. CDR3 DNA sequence: TGTGCCAGCAGCCAGCGTGCCCTCATAAGCAATCAGCCCCAGCATTTT. Amino acids: CASSQRALISNQPQHF. The chain employs TRBV28 and TRBJ1-5; no clear D gene. CDR3 size: 16 residues. CDR1 is MDHEN, CDR2 SYDVKM, per germline. V was clipped by 6 bases and J by 1 base, with 16 bases between them.

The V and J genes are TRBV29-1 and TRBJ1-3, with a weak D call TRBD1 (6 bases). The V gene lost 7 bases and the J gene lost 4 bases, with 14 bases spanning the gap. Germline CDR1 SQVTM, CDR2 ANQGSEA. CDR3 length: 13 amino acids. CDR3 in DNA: TGCAGCGCCTTACCAGGGGCCGGAAACACCATATATTTT. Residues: CSALPGAGNTIYF.

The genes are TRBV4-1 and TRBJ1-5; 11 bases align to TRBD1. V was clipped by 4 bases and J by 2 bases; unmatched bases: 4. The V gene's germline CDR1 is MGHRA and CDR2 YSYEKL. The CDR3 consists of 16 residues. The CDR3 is CASSPGQGAGNQPQHF. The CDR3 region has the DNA TGCGCCAGCAGCCCAGGACAGGGGGCTGGCAATCAGCCCCAGCATTTT.

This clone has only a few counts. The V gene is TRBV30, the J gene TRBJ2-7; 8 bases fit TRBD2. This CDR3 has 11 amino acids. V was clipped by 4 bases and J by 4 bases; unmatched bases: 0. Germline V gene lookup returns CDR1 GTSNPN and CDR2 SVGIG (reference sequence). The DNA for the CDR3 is TGTGCCTGGACTAGCGGGTACGAGCAGTACTTC. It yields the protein CAWTSGYEQYF.

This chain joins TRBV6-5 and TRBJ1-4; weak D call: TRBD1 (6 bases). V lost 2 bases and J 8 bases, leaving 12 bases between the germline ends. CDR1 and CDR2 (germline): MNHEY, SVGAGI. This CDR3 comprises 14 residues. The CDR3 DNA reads TGTGCCAGCAGTTACAATCAGGGGATGGAAAAACTGTTTTTT. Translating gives CASSYNQGMEKLFF.

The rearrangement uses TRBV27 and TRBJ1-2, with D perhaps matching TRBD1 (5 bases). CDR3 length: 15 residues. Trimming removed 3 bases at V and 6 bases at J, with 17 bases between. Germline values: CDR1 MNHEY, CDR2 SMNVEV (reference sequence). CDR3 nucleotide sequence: TGTGCCAGCAGTTTTTCGGTCGAAGCAGGGCATGGCTACACCTTC. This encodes CASSFSVEAGHGYTF.

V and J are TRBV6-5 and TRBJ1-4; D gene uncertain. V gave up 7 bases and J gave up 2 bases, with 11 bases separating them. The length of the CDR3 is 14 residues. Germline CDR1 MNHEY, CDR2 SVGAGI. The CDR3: CASTPGRTNEKLFF. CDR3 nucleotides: TGTGCCAGCACCCCGGGGAGGACTAATGAAAAACTGTTTTTT.

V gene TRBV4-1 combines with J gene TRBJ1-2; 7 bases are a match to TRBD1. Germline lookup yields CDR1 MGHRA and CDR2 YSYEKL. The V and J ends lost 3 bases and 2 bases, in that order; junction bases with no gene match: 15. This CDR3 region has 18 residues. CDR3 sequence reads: CASSHPGQEGIPNYGYTF. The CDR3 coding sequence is TGCGCCAGCAGCCACCCAGGACAGGAAGGAATCCCCAACTATGGCTACACCTTC.

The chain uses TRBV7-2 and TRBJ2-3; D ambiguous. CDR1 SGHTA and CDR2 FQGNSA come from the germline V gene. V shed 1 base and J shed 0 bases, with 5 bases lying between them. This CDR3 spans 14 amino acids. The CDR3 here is CASSLVQSTDTQYF. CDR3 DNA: TGTGCCAGCAGCTTAGTGCAGAGCACAGATACGCAGTATTTT. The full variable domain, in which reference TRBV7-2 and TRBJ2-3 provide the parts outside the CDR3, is GAGVSQSPSNKVTEKGKDVELRCDPISGHTALYWYRQSLGQGLEFLIYFQGNSAPDKSGLPSDRFSAERTGGSVSTLTIQRTQQEDSAVYLCASSLVQSTDTQYFGPGTRLTVL.

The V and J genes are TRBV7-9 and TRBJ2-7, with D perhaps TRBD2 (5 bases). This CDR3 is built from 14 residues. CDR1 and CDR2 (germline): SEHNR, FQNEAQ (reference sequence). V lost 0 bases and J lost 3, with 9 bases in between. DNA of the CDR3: TGTGCCAGCAGCTTAGCGGGAGAGGACTACGAGCAGTACTTC. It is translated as CASSLAGEDYEQYF.

CDR3 sequence: CASSELGGASTYEQYF. In DNA form, the CDR3 reads TGTGCCAGCAGTGAATTGGGGGGAGCTTCAACCTACGAGCAGTACTTC. The rearrangement uses TRBV2 and TRBJ2-7; D possibly corresponds to TRBD2 (6 bases). The CDR3 extends over 16 amino acids. Trimming pared 2 bases from V and 2 bases from J, leaving 16 bases between. Germline V gives CDR1 SNHLY, CDR2 FYNNEI.

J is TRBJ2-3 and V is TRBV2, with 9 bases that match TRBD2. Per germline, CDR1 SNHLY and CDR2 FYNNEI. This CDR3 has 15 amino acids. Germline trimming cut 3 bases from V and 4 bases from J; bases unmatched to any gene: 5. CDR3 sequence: CASSELAGGPDTQYF. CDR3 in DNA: TGTGCCAGCAGTGAGCTGGCGGGAGGGCCAGATACGCAGTATTTT.

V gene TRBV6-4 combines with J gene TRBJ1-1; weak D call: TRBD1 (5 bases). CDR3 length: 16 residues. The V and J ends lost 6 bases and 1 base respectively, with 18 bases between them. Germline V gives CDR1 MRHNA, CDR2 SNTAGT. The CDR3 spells CASSVTSGQGNTEAFF. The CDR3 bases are TGTGCCAGCAGCGTCACGTCTGGACAAGGGAACACTGAAGCTTTCTTT.

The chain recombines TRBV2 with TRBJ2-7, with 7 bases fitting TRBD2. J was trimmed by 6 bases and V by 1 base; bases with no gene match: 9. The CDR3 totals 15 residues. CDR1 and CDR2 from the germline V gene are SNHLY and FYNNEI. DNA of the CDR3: TGTGCCAGCAGTGAAGGTACTAGCGCTGTCTTCGAGCAGTACTTC. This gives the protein CASSEGTSAVFEQYF.

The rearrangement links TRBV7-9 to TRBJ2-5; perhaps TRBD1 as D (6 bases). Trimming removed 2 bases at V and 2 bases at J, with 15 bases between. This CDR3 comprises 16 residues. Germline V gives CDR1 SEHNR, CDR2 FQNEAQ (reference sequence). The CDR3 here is CASSLLGGMGQETQYF. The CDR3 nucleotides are TGTGCCAGCAGCTTACTAGGGGGAATGGGTCAAGAGACCCAGTACTTC.

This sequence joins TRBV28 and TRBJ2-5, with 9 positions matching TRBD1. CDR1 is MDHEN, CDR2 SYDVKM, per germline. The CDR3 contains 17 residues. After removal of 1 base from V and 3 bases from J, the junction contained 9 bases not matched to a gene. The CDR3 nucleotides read TGTGCCAGCAGTTTATTTACGGTCCGGGACAGGGAAGAGACCCAGTACTTC. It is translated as CASSLFTVRDREETQYF.

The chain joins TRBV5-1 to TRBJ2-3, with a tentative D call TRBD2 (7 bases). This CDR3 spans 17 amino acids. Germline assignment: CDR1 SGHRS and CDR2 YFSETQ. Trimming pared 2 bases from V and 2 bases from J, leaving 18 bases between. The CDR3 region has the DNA TGCGCCAGCAGCTTCTGGGAGGGGGGATGGTCCACAGATACGCAGTATTTT. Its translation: CASSFWEGGWSTDTQYF.

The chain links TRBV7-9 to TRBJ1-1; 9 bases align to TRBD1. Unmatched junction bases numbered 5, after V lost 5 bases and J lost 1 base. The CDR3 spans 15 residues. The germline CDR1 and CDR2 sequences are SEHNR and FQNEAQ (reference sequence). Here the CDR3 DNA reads TGTGCCAGCAGCCCGAGGGACAGGGAGAACACTGAAGCTTTCTTT. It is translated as CASSPRDRENTEAFF.

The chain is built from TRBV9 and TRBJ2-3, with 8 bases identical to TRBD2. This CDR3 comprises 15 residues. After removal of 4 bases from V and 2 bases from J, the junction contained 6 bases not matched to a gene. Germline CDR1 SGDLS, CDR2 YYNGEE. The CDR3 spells CASSTTSASTDTQYF. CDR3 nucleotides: TGTGCCAGCAGCACGACTAGCGCCTCCACAGATACGCAGTATTTT. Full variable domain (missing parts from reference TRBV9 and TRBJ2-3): DSGVTQTPKHLITATGQRVTLRCSPRSGDLSVYWYQQSLDQGLQFLIQYYNGEERAKGNILERFSAQQFPDLHSELNLSSLELGDSALYFCASSTTSASTDTQYFGPGTRLTVL.

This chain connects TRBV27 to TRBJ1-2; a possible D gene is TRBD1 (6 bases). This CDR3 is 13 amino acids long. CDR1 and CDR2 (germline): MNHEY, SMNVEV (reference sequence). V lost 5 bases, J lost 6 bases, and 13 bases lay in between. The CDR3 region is CASSGNRADGYTF. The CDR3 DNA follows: TGTGCCAGCAGTGGGAACAGGGCGGATGGCTACACCTTC.

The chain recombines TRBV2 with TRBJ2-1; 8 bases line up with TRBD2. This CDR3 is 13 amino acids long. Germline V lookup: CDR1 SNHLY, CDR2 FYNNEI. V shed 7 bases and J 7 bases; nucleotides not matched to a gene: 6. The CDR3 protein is CASTSGRANEQFF. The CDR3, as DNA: TGTGCCAGCACGAGCGGGAGAGCAAATGAGCAGTTCTTC.

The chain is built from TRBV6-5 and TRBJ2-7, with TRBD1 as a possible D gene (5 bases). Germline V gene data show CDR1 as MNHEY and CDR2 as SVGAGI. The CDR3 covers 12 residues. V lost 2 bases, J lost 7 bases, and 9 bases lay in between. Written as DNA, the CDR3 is TGTGCCAGCAGTTACAGGGGTGGGGAGCAGTACTTC. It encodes CASSYRGGEQYF.

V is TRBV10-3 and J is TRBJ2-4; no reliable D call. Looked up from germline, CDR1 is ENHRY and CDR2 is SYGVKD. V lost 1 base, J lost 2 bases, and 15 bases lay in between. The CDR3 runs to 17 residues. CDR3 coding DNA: TGTGCCATCAGTGAGTACTATATGGAGTTCCCCAAAAACATTCAGTACTTC. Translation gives CAISEYYMEFPKNIQYF.